A selection of T cell receptor beta chains follows, all from one sample in a study of OX40 agonist ivuxolimab in advanced cancers. Method: immunoSEQ multiplex PCR; TCRdb's copy keeps in-frame clones and lacks some. Of 50,000 to 75,000 clones detected, 92% appear once; the ten largest clones hold 0.55% to 0.8%. The source was CD4+ or CD8+ T cells sorted from blood, collected in a trial of the OX40 agonist ivuxolimab. These receptor sequences come from an adult with an advanced solid tumor such as melanoma, head and neck, liver or kidney cancer. CDR3s include the opening cysteine and the closing phenylalanine or tryptophan. A D gene is named only where the DNA matches it firmly. Not all rows give a size; the values are once, few, many and, for expanded clones, a class.

d_call | j_call | clone_size | v_call | cdr3_nt | cdr3_aa
TRBD2 | TRBJ2-4 | - | TRBV4-2 | TGTGCCAGCAGCCATACCTCAGTTCGGGGGGGACTCAAAAACATTCAGTACTTC | CASSHTSVRGGLKNIQYF
TRBD2 | TRBJ2-7 | - | TRBV6-5 | TGTGCCATCGGGACTAGCGGACTATACGAGCAGTACTTC | CAIGTSGLYEQYF
TRBD1 | TRBJ1-4 | - | TRBV7-9 | TGTGCCAGCAGCACCGGACAGGGACTAACTAATGAAAAACTGTTTTTT | CASSTGQGLTNEKLFF
TRBD2 | TRBJ2-1 | - | TRBV6-1 | TGTGCCAGCAGTGAGCGACCCCAGACTAGCGGGGGATACAATGAGCAGTTCTTC | CASSERPQTSGGYNEQFF
TRBD1 | TRBJ1-4 | - | TRBV12-5 | TGTGCTAGTGGTTTGCCCTACAACATGGACAGGGGGGCAACTAATGAAAAACTGTTTTTT | CASGLPYNMDRGATNEKLFF
- | TRBJ2-7 | - | TRBV29-1 | TGCAGCGTTGGGGCGGATTCCTACGAGCAGTACTTC | CSVGADSYEQYF
TRBD1 | TRBJ1-2 | - | TRBV30 | TGTGCCTGGAGCGTAGACCGTGGGACAGGGGGCGGGTATGGCTACACCTTC | CAWSVDRGTGGGYGYTF
- | TRBJ2-4 | - | TRBV30 | TGTGCCTGGAGCCCTGACCTCGCGCCCGGGACAACAGGCTTC | CAWSPDLAPGTTGF
TRBD2 | TRBJ2-3 | few | TRBV6-5 | TGTGCCAGCAGTTACTCTCGGGGGGGCACAGATACGCAGTATTTT | CASSYSRGGTDTQYF
- | TRBJ1-2 | - | TRBV6-4 | TGTGCCAGCAGTGATGGGGGGTCAGGGGCGACTGGCTACACCTTC | CASSDGGSGATGYTF
- | TRBJ1-2 | - | TRBV7-2 | TGTGCCAGCAGCCCCTCCCTGGGAGGCTACACCTTC | CASSPSLGGYTF
- | TRBJ2-4 | - | TRBV6-1 | TGTGCCAGCAGTGGGACAGGCCTGGGAGGCAAAAACATTCAGTACTTC | CASSGTGLGGKNIQYF
TRBD1 | TRBJ1-1 | - | TRBV5-1 | TGCGCCAGCAGCTGGGACAGATCGAACACTGAAGCTTTCTTT | CASSWDRSNTEAFF
- | TRBJ1-1 | - | TRBV5-1 | TGCGCCAGCAGCAAAGGACGCGTACCGAACACTGAAGCTTTCTTT | CASSKGRVPNTEAFF
TRBD2 | TRBJ2-1 | - | TRBV30 | TGTGCCTGGAGTTATCGACTAGCGCTCCTTGAGCAGTTCTTC | CAWSYRLALLEQFF
TRBD1 | TRBJ1-1 | - | TRBV4-1 | TGCGCCAGCAGCCAAGATAGGGGGACAGGGAACACTGAAGCTTTCTTT | CASSQDRGTGNTEAFF
- | TRBJ2-1 | - | TRBV6-5 | TGTGCCAGCAGTACGACTACGAGGGCTTACAATGAGCAGTTCTTC | CASSTTTRAYNEQFF
TRBD2 | TRBJ2-7 | once | TRBV6-6 | TGTGCCACCAGCGGGAGGGCCCCGACCTACGAGCAGTACTTC | CATSGRAPTYEQYF
- | TRBJ1-1 | - | TRBV7-2 | TGTGCCAGCAGCAGACAGACATTGAACACTGAAGCTTTCTTT | CASSRQTLNTEAFF
TRBD1 | TRBJ1-1 | - | TRBV5-1 | TGCGCCAGCAGCCCGGGACAGGTTAACACTGAAGCTTTCTTT | CASSPGQVNTEAFF
- | TRBJ2-1 | once | TRBV6-4 | TGTGCCAGCAGGCAAGAGGGATGGATGCGGGGCAATGAGCAGTTCTTC | CASRQEGWMRGNEQFF
TRBD1 | TRBJ1-2 | once | TRBV27 | TGTGCCAGCAGTGAAACAGGGACAGCTAACTATGGCTACACCTTC | CASSETGTANYGYTF
- | TRBJ2-7 | - | TRBV5-5 | TGTGCCAGCAGCTTGGGGCTAGCTGGCCTCTACGAGCAGTACTTC | CASSLGLAGLYEQYF
- | TRBJ1-2 | - | TRBV21-1 | TGTGCCAGCAGACCCGTTAACTATGGCTACACCTTC | CASRPVNYGYTF
- | TRBJ1-1 | once | TRBV11-3 | TGTGCCAGCACAACCCGGGGGTTGAACACTGAAGCTTTCTTT | CASTTRGLNTEAFF
- | TRBJ2-7 | - | TRBV5-4 | TGTGCCAGCAGTCCGACCCTAAGGGGTTACGAGCAGTACTTC | CASSPTLRGYEQYF
- | TRBJ1-2 | - | TRBV13 | TGTGCCAGCAGCAAGACTCAGGCCGGGGGCTACTATGGCTACACCTTC | CASSKTQAGGYYGYTF
- | TRBJ2-2 | - | TRBV6-6 | TGTGCCAGCAGTTACTCGATGGGGCCCGGGGAGCTGTTTTTT | CASSYSMGPGELFF
- | TRBJ1-4 | - | TRBV4-2 | TGTGCCAGCAGCCCGGCCGACGGAAATGAAAAACTGTTTTTT | CASSPADGNEKLFF
- | TRBJ1-2 | - | TRBV6-1 | TGTGCCAGCAGTGGGGGCTATGGCTACACCTTC | CASSGGYGYTF
TRBD1 | TRBJ2-1 | - | TRBV11-3 | TGTGCCAGCAGCTTCGACAGGGCCGGGAATGAGCAGTTCTTC | CASSFDRAGNEQFF
- | TRBJ1-1 | - | TRBV7-2 | TGTGCCAGCAGCGCCCAGAGGCAAACTGAAGCTTTCTTT | CASSAQRQTEAFF
- | TRBJ2-7 | - | TRBV6-1 | TGTGCCAGCAGTGAAGTGAGACACGAGCAGTACTTC | CASSEVRHEQYF
TRBD2 | TRBJ2-3 | once | TRBV11-2 | TGTGCCAGCGCCAGGGGACTAGCGGGGGCAGATACGCAGTATTTT | CASARGLAGADTQYF
- | TRBJ2-2 | - | TRBV5-1 | TGCGCCAGCAGCTTTACAGGAGAAGGAACCGGGGAGCTGTTTTTT | CASSFTGEGTGELFF
TRBD2 | TRBJ2-3 | once | TRBV5-8 | TGTGCCAGCAGCTTGAATTACGGCGGGGGGGTCATAGATACGCAGTATTTT | CASSLNYGGGVIDTQYF
- | TRBJ1-2 | - | TRBV19 | TGTGCCAGTAGTCGCGGGATAAACTATGGCTACACCTTC | CASSRGINYGYTF
- | TRBJ1-5 | - | TRBV6-1 | TGTGCCAGCAGTGCTCGGACGGATAGCAATCAGCCCCAGCATTTT | CASSARTDSNQPQHF
- | TRBJ1-4 | - | TRBV13 | TGTGCCAGCAGCCAGAGACGGACTGCAACTAATGAAAAACTGTTTTTT | CASSQRRTATNEKLFF
- | TRBJ1-2 | - | TRBV30 | TGTGCCTGGAGTGGAGAGGGGTCCAATGGCTACACCTTC | CAWSGEGSNGYTF
- | TRBJ1-2 | - | TRBV6-1 | TGTGCCAGCAAGGGGGGGTATGGCTACACCTTC | CASKGGYGYTF
- | TRBJ1-1 | - | TRBV9 | TGTGCCAGCAGCGTAGATATTTTGAACACTGAAGCTTTCTTT | CASSVDILNTEAFF
- | TRBJ1-4 | once | TRBV10-3 | TGTGCCGTCCGGACAGAATCTAATGAAAAACTGTTTTTT | CAVRTESNEKLFF
- | TRBJ2-7 | - | TRBV10-3 | TGTGCCATCACTACGGACAGCTCCTACGAGCAGTACTTC | CAITTDSSYEQYF
- | TRBJ2-3 | - | TRBV7-2 | TGTGCCAGCAGCTTAGCGCCGGGGTCAGGCCGGTATTTT | CASSLAPGSGRYF
- | TRBJ1-1 | - | TRBV19 | TGTGCCAGTAAAACAGGGTGGTTTGAAGCTTTCTTT | CASKTGWFEAFF
TRBD2 | TRBJ2-1 | once | TRBV5-6 | TGTGCCAGCAGTCGGCGGGAGGGCCGTTCTAATGAGCAGTTCTTC | CASSRREGRSNEQFF
- | TRBJ1-2 | few | TRBV19 | TGTGCCAGTAGCCGAACCTATGGCTACACCTTC | CASSRTYGYTF